These T cell receptor delta chains were read from a single sample in a study of gamma-delta T cells after stem cell transplantation. TCRdb reanalysed the RT-PCR reads with CATT. Of about 2,600 delta-chain clones in the sample, around 1.4% are singletons; the top ten hold roughly 40%. Sequenced material: gamma-delta T cells. These receptor sequences come from a human donor. It is not recorded whose cells these are; they may come from a transplant donor. Each CDR3 is given with its conserved first and last residue.

TRDV1	TRDJ1	CALGGTTSYQYWGIRTDKLIF
TRDV2	TRDJ3	CACGTVDSGSWDTRQMFF
TRDV1	TRDJ1	CALGDPAFPLMEDTETDKLIF
TRDV2	TRDJ1	CACDFVLGVNEADKLIF
TRDV2	TRDJ1	CACDPVPPTGGFTDKLIF
TRDV2	TRDJ1	CACDKLGDTPADKLIF
TRDV2	TRDJ1	CACDVLGEFNTDKLIF
TRDV2	TRDJ1	CACDSIGLRTGSDKLIF
TRDV2	TRDJ1	CACDIIGLGEVSDKLIF
TRDV1	TRDJ1	CALGEHSWELRWGDTDKLIF
TRDV1	TRDJ1	CALGGPPVLGDTLLTTDKLIF
TRDV1	TRDJ1	CALGEFLNLLTGVTDKLIF
TRDV2	TRDJ2	CACDLTGDPTVQLFF
TRDV1	TRDJ1	CALGEPGPCTGGSLYTDKLIF
TRDV1	TRDJ1	CALGDKVVWTAQWADKLIF
TRDV2	TRDJ1	CACDTVAGGYAKYTDKLIF
TRDV2	TRDJ1	CACDTVGLGGPYTDKLIF
TRDV2	TRDJ1	CACDTVWRADKLIF
TRDV2	TRDJ1	CACGMMMGDTRDKLIF
TRDV2	TRDJ1	CACDTVSGGPPEMRTDKLIF
TRDV2	TRDJ1	CACDTVDIRLGDKLIF
TRDV2	TRDJ1	CACDTLGPTALFEGDTDKLIF
TRDV2	TRDJ1	CACDTLGDTPNTDKLIF
TRDV2	TRDJ1	CACDVLAFPQTGGSHTDKLIF
TRDV2	TRDJ1	CACDTLAFLPATGGYAGETNTDKLIF
TRDV2	TRDJ1	CACDTVRGDTRDKLIF
TRDV2	TRDJ1	CACDAVLGDTKGVYTDKLIF
TRDV1	TRDJ1	CALGVAFLLGTRSLIF
TRDV1	TRDJ1	CALGREFTSQWAVLGDPGGNLIRYTDKLIF
TRDV2	TRDJ1	CACDPLGDTRLADKLIF
TRDV1	TRDJ1	CALGELPIFLPYTDKLIF
TRDV2	TRDJ1	CACDTLTGGYGYTDKLIF
TRDV1	TRDJ1	CALGEQKEIPAFFPWGIRASTDKLIF
TRDV2	TRDJ1	CACDTLLLGDTITDKLIF
TRDV3	TRDJ2	CAFGGGDLTAQLFF
TRDV2	TRDJ1	CACDKVLGENKYTDKLIF
TRDV1	TRDJ1	CALGEVIYSRIILLGDGEYTDKLIF
TRDV2	TRDJ1	CARDTLDSYTDKLIF
TRDV1	TRDJ1	CALGGRASLVLLGDPVYTDKLIF
TRDV2	TRDJ1	CACDVLGDTDDKLIF
TRDV2	TRDJ1	CACDPVLGERMYTDKLIF
TRDV2	TRDJ1	CACDTVSGLLGDTPKYTDKLIF
TRDV2	TRDJ1	CACDTIQGVLGDTRADKLIF
TRDV2	TRDJ1	CACDTVLGDTRQRDKLIF
TRDV1	TRDJ1	CALGERGWILYWGSHTDKLIF